This TCR beta chain came from a study of T cells in Graves' hyperthyroidism and ophthalmopathy. This clonotype occurred many times. The CDR3 regions of TCR beta were amplified from RNA transcripts. RT-PCR in the first round (using the HTBI primer set) targeted the TCR CDR3. In TCRdb, the multiplex PCR reads were re-called with MiXCR into one record per CDR3 protein. This sample has 220,000 or so distinct CDR3 sequences, with about 16% found just once. Germline-derived CDR1 and CDR2 are DFQATT and SNEGSKA (reference sequence). The CDR3 totals 12 residues. With 0 bases removed from V and 5 bases from J, the gap between germline ends came to 7 bases.

This TCR was recovered from a woman between 18 and 29 years old with Graves' ophthalmopathy. The sequencing sample was made of blood. This chain joins TRBV20-1 and TRBJ2-5; D call uncertain. This CDR3 reads CSARDFTETQYF. As DNA, the CDR3 is TGCAGTGCTAGAGATTTTACGGAGACCCAGTACTTC.